The subject of this entry is one T cell receptor (beta chain). This entry comes from a study of cytomegalovirus exposure and HLA in healthy donors. It was with 60 Vbeta and 13 Jbeta primers that the PCR ran. Generated by immunoSEQ multiplex PCR, the TCRdb table keeps only in-frame clones and is missing some. The profile shows some 66,000 clones, approximately 71% of them singletons. Losses at the gene ends were 6 bases for V and 4 bases for J; bases not matched to a gene: 6. The CDR3 length is 15 residues. Germline CDR1 and CDR2: MNHEY and SMNVEV (reference sequence). The sequenced sample was PBMCs. The chain links TRBV27 to TRBJ1-4, with 9 bases that match TRBD1. This receptor was obtained from a man aged 55 to 70 in good health and CMV-seropositive. The CDR3 is CASRYRGLGNEKLFF. CDR3 nucleotides: TGTGCCAGCAGATACAGGGGGCTTGGTAATGAAAAACTGTTTTTT. Looking up the rest from reference TRBV27 and TRBJ1-4 gives the full variable domain: EAQVTQNPRYLITVTGKKLTVTCSQNMNHEYMSWYRQDPGLGLRQIYYSMNVEVTDKGDVPEGYKVSRKEKRNFPLILESPSPNQTSLYFCASRYRGLGNEKLFFGSGTQLSVL.